The rows below give T cell receptor beta chains drawn from one sample of a study of brain T cells in children with intractable seizures. Some clones are missing from TCRdb's copy, which holds only in-frame ones; the method was immunoSEQ multiplex PCR. The sample gives 70,000 to 85,000 clones, around nine tenths of which show up once; approximately 25% is in the top ten. The sequenced sample was peripheral blood, obtained at surgery. All receptors derive from a girl aged 2 to 10 with Rasmussen encephalitis and intractable seizures. The CDR3 runs from the conserved cysteine through the conserved F or W. D genes are given only for firm matches. The listing skips clone size in some rows; elsewhere it reads once, few, many or a size class.

j_gene	v_gene	abundance	d_gene	CDR3nt	CDR3aa
TRBJ1-2	TRBV12-3/TRBV12-4	-	TRBD1	TGTGCCAGCAGCCTAGACAGGGCGGGGGGCTACACCTTC	CASSLDRAGGYTF
TRBJ1-3	TRBV19	few	-	TGTGCCAGTAGTATATATGGGGGAAGGACTGGAAACACCATATATTTT	CASSIYGGRTGNTIYF
TRBJ1-1	TRBV5-4	-	-	TGTGCCAGCAGCCCGTCCCTGGGGGGGGCGAACACTGAAGCTTTCTTT	CASSPSLGGANTEAFF
TRBJ2-2	TRBV21-1	-	-	TGTGCCAGCAGCAACCCTATCGTCGGGGAGCTGTTTTTT	CASSNPIVGELFF
TRBJ1-5	TRBV2	-	-	TGTGCCAGCAGTGAGGATCTCGGTCAGCCCCAGCATTTT	CASSEDLGQPQHF
TRBJ2-5	TRBV19	-	TRBD1	TGTGCCAGTACCTTGACAGGGAAAGAGACCCAGTACTTC	CASTLTGKETQYF
TRBJ1-1	TRBV5-4	-	TRBD1	TGTGCCAGCAGCTGGACAGGAACCACTGAAGCTTTCTTT	CASSWTGTTEAFF
TRBJ2-4	TRBV7-6	few	-	TGTGCCAGCAGCTTAGGGCCGGACCTAGCCAAAAACATTCAGTACTTC	CASSLGPDLAKNIQYF
TRBJ1-2	TRBV6-1	-	TRBD1	TGTGCCAGCAGTGAATTACAGGGGTATGGCTACACCTTC	CASSELQGYGYTF
TRBJ1-3	TRBV7-2	-	-	TGTGCCAGCAGCTTACCTTCCCGACGGGGGCAGGGAAACACCATATATTTT	CASSLPSRRGQGNTIYF